Below, one T cell receptor beta chain is given with its context. Its antigen is still unknown. This sample is drawn from a study of healthy donors' naive CD4 and CD8 T cells. Germline CDR1 LNHDA, CDR2 SQIVND (reference sequence). The CDR3 loop spans 14 amino acids. V was clipped by 7 bases and J by 1 base, with 13 bases between them. Starting from 500 ng of total RNA, TCR libraries were made with linear amplification. Each CDR3 protein is one row after TCRdb ran MiXCR on the reads. The repertoire has 180,000 or so distinct CDR3 sequences, over 60% of them found once; the top ten carry less than 2.5%. Findings of the study overall: About 13% of CD4/CD8 propensity variance appeared explained by V, J and CDR3 charge. Bulk sequencing left alpha and beta chains unpaired. Positive CDR3 charge linked to CD4+ cells, negative to CD8+ cells. Reportedly, most V and J gene segments showed naive CD4+ versus CD8+ bias.

The rearrangement joins TRBV19 to TRBJ2-5; no clear D. The TCR originated in a pool of human donors in good health; the sample pools cells from several healthy donors. The sample was naive CD4+ and CD8+ T cells sorted from blood, pooled from several donors. The DNA for the CDR3 is TGTGCCAGTACACGCGATTCCACCCAAGAGACCCAGTACTTC. Translated: CASTRDSTQETQYF.